This T cell receptor (beta chain) was retrieved from a study of T-cell memory formation after mild COVID-19. The TCR alpha and TCR beta cDNA libraries, bearing sample barcodes and UMIs, were generated by 5'RACE using constant-segment primers. Each CDR3 protein gets one entry after TCRdb re-called the 5' RACE reads with MiXCR. Here the sample spans 500,000 to 650,000 distinct CDR3 sequences, approximately 21% being singletons. In its sample, this clonotype was seen many times. Its antigen is undetermined. The study, taken as a whole, reports: Some clones that responded turned up in pre-infection memory, which suggests that cross-reactive memory joined in. Confirmation was lacking for SARS-CoV-2 specificity of second-wave clones that peaked on day 37. There was a balanced CD4/CD8 profile in clones contracting day 15 to 85, and later expanders leaned CD4+.

Looked up from germline, CDR1 is DFQATT and CDR2 is SNEGSKA (reference sequence). V dropped 3 bases and J dropped 2; count of bases not matched to a gene: 4. The CDR3 runs to 14 residues. The rearrangement joins TRBV20-1 to TRBJ2-3; TRBD1 matches at 8 bases. The clonotype originates from an adult woman who had mild COVID-19 (a few samples of this study predate the infection). Cell type and time point are not known. Sequencing used PBMCs or a T cell subset sorted from them (not recorded which). The chain's CDR3 is CSARGQENTDTQYF. The CDR3 DNA follows: TGCAGTGCTAGGGGACAGGAGAACACAGATACGCAGTATTTT.